The TCR beta chain under discussion was sequenced for a study of T-cell reconstitution after alpha-beta-depleted transplantation in children. The TCRbeta library was prepared with unique molecular identifiers. TCRdb redid the calling of the PCR reads with MiXCR, one entry per CDR3 protein. This table holds 500,000 to 750,000 distinct CDR3 sequences, 10% to 15% found once. This CDR3 region has 15 residues. V lost 6 bases and J 3 bases, leaving 19 bases between the germline ends. Looked up from germline, CDR1 is DFQATT and CDR2 is SNEGSKA (reference sequence). This clonotype was obtained from a male patient younger than 18 who had a stem cell transplant for acute myeloid leukemia, so the T cells may come from the graft donor. J is TRBJ2-3 and V is TRBV20-1; TRBD1 is a possible D gene (5 bases). This specimen consisted of PBMCs, mostly from graft donor cells, obtained 360 days after TCRalphabeta/CD19-depleted stem cell transplant. This CDR3 reads CSARIPQGVTDTQYF. Written as DNA, the CDR3 is TGCAGTGCCCGAATACCCCAGGGTGTTACAGATACGCAGTATTTT.